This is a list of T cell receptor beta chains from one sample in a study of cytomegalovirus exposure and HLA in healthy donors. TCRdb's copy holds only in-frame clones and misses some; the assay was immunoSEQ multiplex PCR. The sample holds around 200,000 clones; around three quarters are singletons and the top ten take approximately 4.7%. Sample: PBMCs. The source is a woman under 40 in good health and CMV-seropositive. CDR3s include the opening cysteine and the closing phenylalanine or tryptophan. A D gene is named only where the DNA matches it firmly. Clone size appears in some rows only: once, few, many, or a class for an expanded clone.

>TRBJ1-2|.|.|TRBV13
TGTGCCAGCAGCTTAGGGACAGGTGATGAGTATGGCTACACCTTC
CASSLGTGDEYGYTF
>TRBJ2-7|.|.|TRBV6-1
TGTGCCACAGGGATTCTCTACGAGCAGTACTTC
CATGILYEQYF
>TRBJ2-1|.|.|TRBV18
TGTGCCAGCTCCCCATTCGGAGGATACGATGAGCAGTTCTTC
CASSPFGGYDEQFF
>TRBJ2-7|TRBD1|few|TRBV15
TGTGCCACCAGCAGGAGACGACAGGGGGTAACTTACGAGCAGTACTTC
CATSRRRQGVTYEQYF
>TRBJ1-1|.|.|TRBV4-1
TGCGCCAGCAGCCGCACTTCAGGGAACACTGAAGCTTTCTTT
CASSRTSGNTEAFF
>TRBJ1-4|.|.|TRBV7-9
TGTGCCAGCAGCTTGCAGGGAGGTCATGAAAAACTGTTTTTT
CASSLQGGHEKLFF
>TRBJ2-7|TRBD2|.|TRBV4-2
TGTGCCAGCACCTCGGCTAGCGGGGGGGCTCCCTACGAGCAGTACTTC
CASTSASGGAPYEQYF
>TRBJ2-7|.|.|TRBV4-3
TGCGCCAGCAGCCAAGACGCAGGTGGGTCCCCCCATACCTACGAGCAGTACTTC
CASSQDAGGSPHTYEQYF
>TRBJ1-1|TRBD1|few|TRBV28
TGTGCCAGCAGACCAACAGGGGACTTTGAAGCTTTCTTT
CASRPTGDFEAFF
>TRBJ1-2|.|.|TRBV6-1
TGTGCCAGCAGTGGAAGGACACTCACGGAAGGCTACACCTTC
CASSGRTLTEGYTF